This T cell receptor beta chain was sequenced in a study of PD-L1 blockade in urothelial cancer (dated by TCRdb to 2015 to 2018). Looking at the study overall: All patients started therapy around 2014 and received atezolizumab 1,200 mg intravenously every 3 weeks. In the same patients, pretreatment tumors underwent whole exome sequencing and RNA sequencing in addition to TCR sequencing. About 90% of the roughly 29 patients were identified as males with urothelial cancer of bladder origin, and a prior smoking history was reported by 18 of 29 patients. Ten or so patients reached durable clinical benefit, while 20 patients did not. Blood samples were analyzed at 3 weeks after treatment start (second dose) and at 6 weeks after treatment start. An ECOG performance status of 0 or 1 was recorded for the patients, and 0 to 3 prior chemotherapy regimens had been received by the patients. Progression-free survival longer than 6 months counted as durable clinical benefit, and TCR features were additionally tested against both progression-free and overall survival. Pretreatment tumor samples and matched peripheral blood, collected serially before and after atezolizumab treatment, underwent TCR sequencing. An exploratory multi-omic analysis was conducted of the somatic, immune and clinical correlates of response to PD-L1 blockade with atezolizumab in urothelial cancer. Blood samples yielded a median of about 150,000 T cells and tens of thousands of unique TCRs, with median clonality around 0.083. Pretreatment blood TCR-seq was available for nearly 30 patients, at least one posttreatment blood collection was obtained for some 25 patients, and tumor TCR-seq was available for some 25 patients.

Spanning cysteine to phenylalanine, the CDR3 consists of 15 amino acids. The only DNA kept is the CDR3, 45 bases in frame from the first base. Sequences SGHVS (CDR1) and FNYEAQ (CDR2) are obtained from the germline V gene. V loses 4 bases, J loses 4 bases, and the germline ends lie 17 bases apart. In the case of this clone: Which antigen it targets is not known. No qualities accompany the bases; no much larger clone lies one base away.

Study-level results and caveats: Small sample size (n of about 30) and many exploratory analyses mean the results are intended to be hypothesis-generating. Patients with durable benefit showed greater expansion of tumor-associated TCR clones in peripheral blood 3 weeks after starting treatment (n ≈ 21, p = 0.022). A pretreatment peripheral blood TCR clonality below the median was linked to improved progression-free and overall survival.

Synthetic TCR analog templates were spiked into each PCR to estimate absolute template abundance from read counts. TCRbeta CDR3 regions were amplified from genomic DNA with bias-controlled V and J gene primers using the immunoSEQ assay. Rearranged TCRbeta segments were sequenced at approximately 20X coverage. Per the authors' processing: Clustering was used to correct sequencing errors, and CDR3s were annotated against IMGT so that V, D and J genes could be assigned. Downstream analyses used only productive TCRbeta rearrangements and left out out-of-frame or stop-codon sequences. To compute clonality, Shannon entropy was normalized by the log of the number of unique productive sequences and then subtracted from one. Fisher's exact test with Benjamini-Hochberg correction, using a cutoff of adjusted p below 0.01, was how clones that differed between time points or between blood and tumor were identified. TCRdb took over this immuneACCESS table, retaining in-frame rearrangements with V and J assigned. Such tables are incomplete; in checked studies, under half of the missing clones stem from an unresolved V gene, and the remainder is unexplained. V, J and clone size are those of that table, while D and trimming were read from the DNA. Within this sample are some 40,000 clones, with about 90% of them counted one time only. The ten largest clones represent around 6.7% of the sample.

Read against the paper, the sample's time point label means: peripheral blood 6 weeks after treatment start. A total of about 31 patients with locally advanced or metastatic urothelial carcinoma, treated at Memorial Sloan Kettering on a trial protocol, made up the cohort. Peripheral blood mononuclear cells were collected from each patient pretreatment and during treatment, giving between 1 and 8 total time points per patient. The Qiagen DNeasy Blood extraction kit was used to purify genomic DNA from total PBMCs and tumor samples. PBMCs were collected pretreatment and during treatment, and were isolated and stored as previously described.

The clonotype originates from a man aged 70 or older with urothelial cancer. This chain is built from TRBV7-6 and TRBJ2-7; the D segment could be TRBD1, given 6 matching bases. This material consisted of PBMCs, taken around atezolizumab (anti-PD-L1) treatment. The base sequence is TGTGCCAGCAGCTCCCACCGGGACACGTTTTACGAGCAGTACTTC. It specifies CASSSHRDTFYEQYF.